Below, one TCR beta chain is given with its context. Its antigen is not identified. This specimen belongs to a study of cytomegalovirus exposure and HLA in healthy donors. Study-wide results and limits: Later genetic work tied a missense DCLRE1C variant to beta-chain V and J trimming. Several top significant clusters appeared, in a later analysis, to be linked to common viral pathogens. At a 0.05 false discovery rate, a later analysis found approximately 17,000 TCR beta sequences to be associated with HLA alleles.

Germline-derived CDR1 and CDR2 are SGDLS and YYNGEE. Trimming cost V 0 bases and J 2 bases; bases outside gene matches: 2. The CDR3 covers 15 residues. The primer mix had 60 Vbeta and 13 Jbeta primers. Assay: immunoSEQ multiplex PCR; the TCRdb copy retains only in-frame clones and omits some. The sample carries 30,000 to 40,000 clones, 55% to 75% recorded once. The chain couples TRBV9 to TRBJ2-1; 7 bases match TRBD1. This sequence was found in a man aged 30-40 years in good health and CMV-seronegative. The source material was PBMCs. The CDR3 spells CASSVAQGAYNEQFF. As DNA, the CDR3 is TGTGCCAGCAGCGTAGCGCAGGGGGCCTACAATGAGCAGTTCTTC.